The clone carrying this T cell receptor beta chain showed up many times. Its antigen is unidentified. The sample comes from a study of T cell repertoires in cytomegalovirus infection. Study-wide background: Selected CMV epitopes included recently identified HLA-C-restricted ones as well as well-studied HLA-B-restricted ones. Matching HLA type and CMV infection were both indicated by public TCR beta signatures.

The CDR3 runs to 15 residues. Germline V lookup: CDR1 LNHNV, CDR2 YYDKDF (reference sequence). The V end lost 0 bases, the J end lost 8 bases, and 11 bases lay between the germline ends. MiXCR, applied by TCRdb to the reads, yields one record per CDR3 protein. The sample records fewer than 650,000 distinct CDR3 sequences, roughly 42% being singletons. The source was cultured PBMCs, collected from culture after CMV antigen stimulation. The clonotype originates from a human donor in good health (CMV status not recorded). Some clones in this sample may be carry-over from other donors' samples. This chain joins TRBV15 and TRBJ1-6, with D maybe TRBD1 (5 bases). CDR3 DNA: TGTGCCACCAGCAGAGACCCAGGGAATTATTCACCCCTCCACTTT. As protein: CATSRDPGNYSPLHF.